Shown below are 7 T cell receptor beta chains from a single sample sequenced in a study of blood T cell repertoires in COVID-19. TCRdb's copy holds only in-frame clones and misses some; the assay was immunoSEQ multiplex PCR. Of 190,000 or so clones listed, about 83% are singletons. The sequenced sample was peripheral blood. The source of these receptors is a woman aged 18-30 years who had recovered from COVID-19.

The chain recombines TRBV7-9 with TRBJ2-7; 7 positions agree with TRBD1. The V segment lost 3 bases and the J segment 5 bases; nucleotides outside the gene matches: 10. Germline CDR1 SEHNR, CDR2 FQNEAQ (reference sequence). There are 15 residues in the CDR3. Here the CDR3 reads CASSLGQYLGDEQYF. In nucleotides, the CDR3 is TGTGCCAGCAGCTTGGGACAGTACCTAGGGGACGAGCAGTACTTC.

The chain links TRBV7-2 to TRBJ1-6; 7 nucleotides agree with TRBD1. The ends lost 5 bases at V and 0 bases at J; junction bases unmatched: 7. Germline V gene lookup returns CDR1 SGHTA and CDR2 FQGNSA. CDR3 size: 17 residues. The CDR3 loop reads CASSPTGESSYNSPLHF. The CDR3 bases are TGTGCCAGCAGCCCCACAGGGGAAAGCTCCTATAATTCACCCCTCCACTTT.

The chain recombines TRBV9 with TRBJ2-1, with D possibly TRBD2 on 5 matching bases. The CDR3 spans 16 residues. Germline V gene data show CDR1 as SGDLS and CDR2 as YYNGEE. V dropped 0 bases and J dropped 2 bases, with 12 bases sitting between them. The CDR3, as DNA: TGTGCCAGCAGCGTAGGAACCAGCGGAGCCTACAATGAGCAGTTCTTC. Residues: CASSVGTSGAYNEQFF.

This rearrangement joins TRBV27 to TRBJ1-4; TRBD1 aligns across 8 bases. V was clipped by 5 bases and J by 2 bases; unmatched bases: 4. The CDR3 is 15 amino acids. Germline CDR1 is MNHEY and CDR2 is SMNVEV (reference sequence). The CDR3 region has the DNA TGTGCCAGCAGTGACAGGGGCGCGACTAATGAAAAACTGTTTTTT. This codes for CASSDRGATNEKLFF.

The chain joins TRBV4-1 to TRBJ2-7; D is possibly TRBD2 (6 bases). Germline lookup yields CDR1 MGHRA and CDR2 YSYEKL. Trimming removed 1 base from V and 6 bases from J, with 7 bases in between. This CDR3 spans 12 amino acids. This CDR3 is CASSQVGGEQYF. In DNA, the CDR3 is TGCGCCAGCAGCCAAGTCGGGGGCGAGCAGTACTTC.

V is TRBV19 and J is TRBJ1-5, with 9 bases identical to TRBD1. Germline V lookup: CDR1 LNHDA, CDR2 SQIVND (reference sequence). The CDR3 spans 14 residues. The junction had 3 bases not matched to a gene; V was cut back by 7 bases and J by 2 bases. CDR3 bases: TGTGCCAGTACCCGGACAGGGGGCAATCAGCCCCAGCATTTT. This encodes CASTRTGGNQPQHF.

The chain is built from TRBV27 and TRBJ1-5, with a tentative D call TRBD1 (6 bases). The CDR3 totals 15 residues. CDR1 and CDR2 (germline): MNHEY, SMNVEV (reference sequence). V lost 2 bases, J lost 6 bases, and 14 bases lay in between. In DNA form, the CDR3 reads TGTGCCAGCAGTTTACGGAGACAGGATCCTCAGCCCCAGCATTTT. Translation: CASSLRRQDPQPQHF.